The 26 T cell receptor beta chains below all came from one sample that was sequenced in a study of T-cell memory formation after mild COVID-19. TCRdb used MiXCR to reprocess the 5' RACE reads, holding one entry per CDR3 protein. The sample holds roughly 380,000 distinct CDR3 sequences; 25% to 30% are singletons and the top ten take approximately 13%. Sequences were obtained from PBMCs or a T cell subset sorted from them (not recorded which). Receptors were obtained from an adult woman who had mild COVID-19 (a few samples of this study predate the infection). Cell type and time point are not known.

This clonotype was picked up a small number of times. At one end the junction does not follow the germline gene, possibly because of a read error. The chain joins TRBV3-1 to TRBJ1-2; possible D gene TRBD1, 6 bases. The CDR3 length is 11 residues. Germline loops: CDR1 LGHDT, CDR2 YNNKEL (reference sequence). CDR3: CASSLDRNWAF. Written as DNA, the CDR3 is TGTGCCAGCAGCCTCGACAGGAATTGGGCTTTC.

There are a few counts of this clonotype. V gene TRBV3-1 combines with J gene TRBJ2-5; D call uncertain. This CDR3 has 12 amino acids. Germline V gives CDR1 LGHDT, CDR2 YNNKEL (reference sequence). V gave up 0 bases and J gave up 6 bases, with 5 bases separating them. The CDR3 sequence: CASSQDRQTQYF. The CDR3 DNA follows: TGTGCCAGCAGCCAAGACCGACAGACCCAGTACTTC.

This clonotype was counted between two and nine times. This chain connects TRBV5-1 to TRBJ2-7, with 10 bases matching TRBD1. The CDR3 is made up of 14 amino acids. Germline CDR1 SGHRS, CDR2 YFSETQ. Trimming cost V 4 bases and J 5 bases; bases outside gene matches: 6. The CDR3 loop is CASSADRGSDEQYF. CDR3 DNA sequence: TGCGCCAGCAGCGCGGACAGGGGGTCCGACGAGCAGTACTTC.

This clonotype was found a few times. The chain uses TRBV3-1 and TRBJ2-7; weak D call: TRBD1 (6 bases). The CDR3 totals 16 residues. Germline-derived CDR1 and CDR2 are LGHDT and YNNKEL (reference sequence). V lost 1 base, J lost 6 bases, and 19 bases lay in between. For the CDR3, the DNA is TGTGCCAGCAGCCAAGGATCCCTTCTCCGGGACACCGAGCAGTACTTC. Translation: CASSQGSLLRDTEQYF.

This clonotype came up a few times. The rearrangement links TRBV5-6 to TRBJ2-7; D remains unclear. V was pared by 0 bases and J by 5 bases, with 6 bases between. CDR3 length equals 12 residues. CDR1 is SGHDT and CDR2 is YYEEEE in the germline V gene. CDR3 sequence: CASSLARDEQYF. The CDR3 bases are TGTGCCAGCAGCTTGGCTCGGGACGAGCAGTACTTC.

The chain employs TRBV9 and TRBJ2-3; 10 bases map to TRBD1. The germline CDR1 and CDR2 sequences are SGDLS and YYNGEE. The J segment lost 0 bases and the V segment lost 2 bases, leaving 3 bases of the junction unmatched. The CDR3 contains 16 residues. CDR3 loop: CASSVGTGVSTDTQYF. DNA of the CDR3: TGTGCCAGCAGCGTGGGGACAGGGGTTAGCACAGATACGCAGTATTTT.

This clonotype was observed once. This chain links TRBV5-1 with TRBJ1-1; D unresolved. The V end was cut by 0 bases, the J end by 3 bases, with 12 bases between. The length of the CDR3 is 15 residues. Germline CDR1 is SGHRS and CDR2 is YFSETQ. CDR3 in DNA: TGCGCCAGCAGCTTGGAATTAGGAGTGGACACTGAAGCTTTCTTT. This gives the protein CASSLELGVDTEAFF.

The gene calls are TRBV21-1 and TRBJ2-7; TRBD1 is the table's D call, not checked against the DNA. TRBV21-1 counts as a pseudogene. The CDR3 totals 15 residues. For the CDR3, the DNA is TGTGCCAGTCAAGTGATGACAGGGATTCGGCACGAGCAGTACTTC. Translating gives CASQVMTGIRHEQYF.

The genes are TRBV5-1 and TRBJ2-1, with D perhaps matching TRBD1 (5 bases). CDR1 SGHRS and CDR2 YFSETQ come from the germline V gene. The CDR3 runs to 13 residues. Trimming cost V 4 bases and J 6 bases, with 11 bases left between them. The CDR3 region has the DNA TGCGCCAGCAGCATACGACAGCCCAATGAGCAGTTCTTC. Its protein is CASSIRQPNEQFF.

J is TRBJ2-1 and V is TRBV7-2; 11 bases fit TRBD2. Trimming took 5 bases from V and 3 from J; bases not matched to a gene: 3. Germline V lookup: CDR1 SGHTA, CDR2 FQGNSA. The CDR3 extends over 15 amino acids. The CDR3 coding sequence is TGTGCCAGCAGCCGAGGGACTAGCGGCTACAATGAGCAGTTCTTC. Amino acids: CASSRGTSGYNEQFF. Looking up the rest from reference TRBV7-2 and TRBJ2-1 gives the full variable domain: GAGVSQSPSNKVTEKGKDVELRCDPISGHTALYWYRQSLGQGLEFLIYFQGNSAPDKSGLPSDRFSAERTGGSVSTLTIQRTQQEDSAVYLCASSRGTSGYNEQFFGPGTRLTVL.

The chain employs TRBV29-1 and TRBJ1-2; D unclear. Trimming removed 4 bases from V and 1 base from J, with 10 bases in between. This CDR3 is built from 13 residues. Germline assignment: CDR1 SQVTM and CDR2 ANQGSEA. The CDR3 loop reads CSVARESNYGYTF. CDR3 DNA sequence: TGCAGCGTTGCCCGAGAAAGTAACTATGGCTACACCTTC.

V usage is TRBV7-2 and J usage is TRBJ1-1, with D possibly TRBD1 on 5 matching bases. Trimming took off 4 bases at V and 11 bases at J, with 20 bases between the two ends. Germline V CDR1 and CDR2: SGHTA, FQGNSA. The CDR3 runs 14 residues. In nucleotides, the CDR3 is TGTGCCAGCAGCTCAACCTCGGACCGGGGCCGGGCTTTCTTT. Translated: CASSSTSDRGRAFF. Together with reference TRBV7-2 and TRBJ1-1, the CDR3 gives the full variable domain: GAGVSQSPSNKVTEKGKDVELRCDPISGHTALYWYRQSLGQGLEFLIYFQGNSAPDKSGLPSDRFSAERTGGSVSTLTIQRTQQEDSAVYLCASSSTSDRGRAFFGQGTRLTVV.

The chain uses TRBV19 and TRBJ1-1, with 7 bases fitting TRBD1. The CDR3 sequence is 14 residues long. The V gene's germline CDR1 is LNHDA and CDR2 SQIVND (reference sequence). The J segment lost 4 bases and the V segment lost 4 bases, leaving 6 bases of the junction unmatched. CDR3 sequence: CASSTTGRGTEAFF. In nucleotides, the CDR3 is TGTGCCAGTAGTACGACAGGGAGGGGCACTGAAGCTTTCTTT.

J is TRBJ2-3 and V is TRBV7-2; 8 nucleotides match TRBD1. Germline CDR1 reads SGHTA; CDR2 reads FQGNSA. The CDR3 has 16 residues. Unmatched junction bases numbered 7, after V lost 0 bases and J lost 5 bases. CDR3 in amino acids: CASSLAGGTGGDTQYF. Written as DNA, the CDR3 is TGTGCCAGCAGCTTAGCCGGTGGGACAGGCGGAGATACGCAGTATTTT. Full variable domain (missing parts from reference TRBV7-2 and TRBJ2-3): GAGVSQSPSNKVTEKGKDVELRCDPISGHTALYWYRQSLGQGLEFLIYFQGNSAPDKSGLPSDRFSAERTGGSVSTLTIQRTQQEDSAVYLCASSLAGGTGGDTQYFGPGTRLTVL.

V usage is TRBV7-8 and J usage is TRBJ2-3, with 9 nucleotides matching TRBD2. Germline V CDR1 and CDR2: SGHVS, FQNEAQ. The V segment lost 1 base and the J segment 7 bases; nucleotides outside the gene matches: 12. CDR3 length: 17 amino acids. This chain's CDR3 is CASSLGLAGISTNTQYF. As DNA, the CDR3 is TGTGCCAGCAGCTTAGGGCTAGCGGGGATATCAACTAATACGCAGTATTTT.

In its sample, this clonotype was seen a few times. The chain links TRBV9 to TRBJ2-5, with D perhaps matching TRBD1 or TRBD2 (6 bases each). This CDR3 is built from 14 residues. Trimming removed 0 bases at V and 7 bases at J, with 13 bases between. From germline, CDR1 is SGDLS and CDR2 YYNGEE. Here the CDR3 reads CASSVGGGRSTQYF. CDR3 nucleotides: TGTGCCAGCAGCGTAGGTGGGGGGCGGTCGACCCAGTACTTC.

A few counts support this clonotype. V gene TRBV5-1 combines with J gene TRBJ2-3; TRBD2 matches at 9 bases. CDR1 SGHRS and CDR2 YFSETQ come from the germline V gene. The CDR3 has 16 amino acids. J lost 0 bases, V lost 4 bases, and 6 bases had no gene match. DNA of the CDR3: TGCGCCAGCAGCGAGGAAGCGGGGGGCAGCACAGATACGCAGTATTTT. Protein sequence: CASSEEAGGSTDTQYF.

The chain links TRBV29-1 to TRBJ2-2; D is undetermined. This CDR3 has 14 amino acids. V was cut by 1 base and J by 4 bases, with 10 bases left in between. Germline V CDR1 and CDR2: SQVTM, ANQGSEA. The CDR3 reads CSVEGHDGTGELFF. CDR3 coding DNA: TGCAGCGTTGAAGGACACGACGGCACCGGGGAGCTGTTTTTT.

This chain joins TRBV24-1 and TRBJ1-2, with D maybe TRBD1 (6 bases). Germline V gene sequence: CDR1 KGHDR, CDR2 SFDVKD. The CDR3 is 17 residues long. The V end was cut by 4 bases, the J end by 4 bases, with 21 bases between. The CDR3 sequence: CATSETGGGNLLYGYTF. In DNA form, the CDR3 reads TGTGCCACCAGTGAAACCGGAGGGGGAAACTTACTCTATGGCTACACCTTC.

This clonotype was observed a few times. This chain connects TRBV5-1 to TRBJ2-5; D unresolved. This CDR3 comprises 14 residues. The germline V gene has CDR1 SGHRS and CDR2 YFSETQ. Deletions cut 3 bases from V and 4 bases from J, with 13 bases between. The CDR3 loop is CASSSDGSPETQYF. Here the CDR3 DNA reads TGCGCCAGCAGCTCAGATGGCTCCCCAGAGACCCAGTACTTC.

V usage is TRBV20-1 and J usage is TRBJ2-1, with TRBD2 as a possible D gene (7 bases). Germline values: CDR1 DFQATT, CDR2 SNEGSKA (reference sequence). V shed 2 bases and J shed 8 bases, with 10 bases lying between them. The CDR3 is made up of 12 amino acids. CDR3 coding DNA: TGCAGTGCTAGACCGGGGGGCTATGAGCAGTTCTTC. Translating it yields CSARPGGYEQFF.

The V call is TRBV15, the J call TRBJ2-3; TRBD1 matches 8 bases. The V gene end was trimmed by 1 base and the J gene end by 4 bases; junction bases not matched to a gene: 4. The CDR3 has 15 residues. Germline assignment: CDR1 LNHNV and CDR2 YYDKDF (reference sequence). The CDR3 sequence: CATSRGQGASDTQYF. The CDR3 DNA sequence: TGTGCCACCAGCAGAGGGCAGGGGGCTTCAGATACGCAGTATTTT.

The V gene is TRBV6-5, the J gene TRBJ2-7, with TRBD2 identical over 7 bases. The ends lost 6 bases at V and 2 bases at J; junction bases unmatched: 13. CDR3 length: 16 residues. CDR1 MNHEY and CDR2 SVGAGI come from the germline V gene. The CDR3 is CASRAHSAGGTYEQYF. CDR3 sequence (DNA): TGTGCCAGCAGGGCTCACTCCGCCGGGGGGACCTACGAGCAGTACTTC.

The V gene is TRBV18, the J gene TRBJ2-7, with D possibly TRBD1 on 5 matching bases. V was trimmed by 2 bases and J by 0 bases, leaving 11 bases between them. The CDR3 runs 15 residues. The germline V gene encodes CDR1 KGHSH and CDR2 LQKENI. This CDR3 is CASSPKNTGSYEQYF. The CDR3 DNA reads TGTGCCAGCTCACCAAAAAATACAGGCTCCTACGAGCAGTACTTC.

Many counts were recorded for this clonotype. The chain links TRBV30 to TRBJ1-5; D remains unclear. In germline, CDR1 is GTSNPN, CDR2 SVGIG (reference sequence). The V end lost 2 bases, the J end lost 0 bases, and 11 bases lay between the germline ends. The CDR3 sequence is 15 residues long. This chain's CDR3 is CAWSPGVNSNQPQHF. The CDR3 DNA sequence: TGTGCCTGGAGTCCGGGAGTAAATAGCAATCAGCCCCAGCATTTT.

This chain links TRBV6-2 or TRBV6-3 with TRBJ2-7; possible D gene TRBD2, 5 bases. In germline, CDR1 is MNHEY, CDR2 SVGEGT. Trimming removed 5 bases at V and 2 bases at J, with 13 bases between. This CDR3 contains 14 residues. The CDR3 loop is CASSTETGTYEQYF. CDR3 sequence (DNA): TGTGCCAGCAGTACCGAGACGGGAACCTACGAGCAGTACTTC.